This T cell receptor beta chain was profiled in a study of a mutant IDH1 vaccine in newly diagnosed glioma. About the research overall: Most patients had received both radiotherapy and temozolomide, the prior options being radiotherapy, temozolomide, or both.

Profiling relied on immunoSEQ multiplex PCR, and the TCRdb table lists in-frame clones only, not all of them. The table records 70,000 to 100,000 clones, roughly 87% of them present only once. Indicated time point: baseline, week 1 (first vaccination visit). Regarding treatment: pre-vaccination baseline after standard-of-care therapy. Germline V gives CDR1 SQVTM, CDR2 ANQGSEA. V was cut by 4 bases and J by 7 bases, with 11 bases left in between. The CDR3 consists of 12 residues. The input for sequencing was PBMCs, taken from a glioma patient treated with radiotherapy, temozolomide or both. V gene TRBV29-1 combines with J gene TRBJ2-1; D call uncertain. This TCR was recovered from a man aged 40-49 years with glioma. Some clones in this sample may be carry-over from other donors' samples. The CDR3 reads CSVVSAENEQFF. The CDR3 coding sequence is TGCAGCGTTGTCTCGGCGGAGAATGAGCAGTTCTTC.